A single sample gave rise to the 5 T cell receptor beta chains below, sequenced in a study of glioma-infiltrating T cells. The iRepertoire nested amplicon-rescue multiplex PCR amplified TCR alpha and beta CDR3s from RNA. TCRdb reprocessed the multiplex PCR reads via MiXCR and lists one record per CDR3 protein. The sample carries some 160,000 distinct CDR3 sequences, more than 35% recorded once. Sample: glioma tissue, nonneoplastic brain tissue, or PBMCs (not recorded which). Source of these receptors: a human donor with low-grade glioma or glioblastoma, undergoing nonglioma brain surgery, or in good health (not recorded which).

Regarding this clonotype: A read error is likely, as this CDR3 ends without the conserved phenylalanine or tryptophan. This rearrangement joins TRBV6-6 to TRBJ2-7; TRBD1 might be the D (6 bases). Trimming cost V 6 bases and J 10 bases, with 25 bases left between them. The germline gives CDR1 MNHNY, CDR2 SVGAGI (reference sequence). This CDR3 is built from 15 residues. DNA for the CDR3: TGTGCCAGCAGCAGAACCGGGACATCCTCGGTGGAACAGTACTTA. Amino acid sequence: CASSRTGTSSVEQYL.

This clonotype has just a few counts. The chain carries TRBV12-3 or TRBV12-4 and TRBJ1-1, with 8 bases fitting TRBD1. V shed 5 bases and J 8 bases; nucleotides not matched to a gene: 13. This CDR3 contains 15 residues. Written as DNA, the CDR3 is TGTGCCAGCAGTCTGCAGGGGGCGATTACCCCGGAAGCTTTCTTT. The encoded protein is CASSLQGAITPEAFF.

About this clonotype itself: A much larger clone lies a single base off, so this may be a read error. V is TRBV2 and J is TRBJ1-6; 9 bases fit TRBD1. The CDR3 is 13 amino acids. Germline lookup yields CDR1 SNHLY and CDR2 FYNNEI. V dropped 6 bases and J dropped 12; count of bases not matched to a gene: 6. The CDR3 spells CASRGQGHGPLHF. For the CDR3, the DNA is TGTGCCAGCAGGGGACAGGGTCATGGACCCCTCCACTTT.

Comments on this clonotype: It may be a read error: a sequence one base away is much more abundant. CDR3 region: CSARGPIYEKYF. The DNA of the CDR3 is TGCAGTGCTAGAGGCCCGATCTACGAGAAGTACTTC. V usage is TRBV20-1 and J usage is TRBJ2-7; no reliable D call. The CDR3 has 12 amino acids. The V gene's germline CDR1 is DFQATT and CDR2 SNEGSKA (reference sequence).

Many counts were recorded for this clonotype. The chain is built from TRBV20-1 and TRBJ2-3; tentative D call: TRBD2 (6 bases). The germline gives CDR1 DFQATT, CDR2 SNEGSKA (reference sequence). Trimming stripped 0 bases from V and 0 bases from J, with 13 bases between. The CDR3 runs to 16 residues. CDR3 residues: CSARDAERASTDTQYF. DNA of the CDR3: TGCAGTGCTAGAGATGCGGAGCGGGCAAGCACAGATACGCAGTATTTT.